Sequencing of this TCR beta chain was carried out in a study of T-cell memory formation after mild COVID-19. Study-wide points: The study found balanced CD4/CD8 in clones contracting day 15 to 85 and a CD4+ lean in later expanders.

TCRdb processed the 5' RACE reads anew with MiXCR; each CDR3 protein has one entry. The profile covers around 260,000 distinct CDR3 sequences, with around 16% appearing a single time and around 23% taken by the ten largest. Germline CDR1 reads WNHNN; CDR2 reads SYGVQD (reference sequence). Trimming pared 3 bases from V and 6 bases from J, leaving 9 bases between. CDR3 length: 12 amino acids. Comment on this clonotype: What it recognizes is unknown.

Sequenced sample: PBMCs or a T cell subset sorted from them (not recorded which). The TCR was taken from a man younger than 35 who had mild COVID-19 (a few samples of this study predate the infection). Cell type and time point are not known. The V gene is TRBV10-1, the J gene TRBJ2-7; D call uncertain. CDR3 sequence (DNA): TGCGCCAGCAGTGAACCAGCTGGCGAGCAGTACTTC. Amino acid sequence: CASSEPAGEQYF.